The entry that follows covers one TCR beta chain sequence. Its antigen is not identified. The protocol was immunoSEQ multiplex PCR, while the TCRdb copy is restricted to in-frame clones and leaves out a portion. The repertoire holds over 2 million clones, with less than 95% as singletons. This sample was included in a study of shared clonotypes between healthy human individuals. CD8 cells classed as naive were CD45RO-negative and positively selected for CCR7, excluding terminally differentiated effector memory CD45RA+ cells. Among the donors, all were Caucasian adults who lived in Nashville, Tennessee. This CDR3 has 15 residues. V trimming: 4 bases; J trimming: 9 bases; junction bases outside the gene matches: 10. The germline gives CDR1 SGHNT, CDR2 YYREEE (reference sequence). Study conclusions and caveats: Among the subsets, naive ones generally showed larger estimated richness than memory ones.

The sequence was obtained from a man between 18 and 29 years old in good health. The rearrangement links TRBV5-4 to TRBJ2-1; 10 bases line up with TRBD2. Sequencing was done on a sample of naive CD8+ T cells sorted from blood. The CDR3 sequence: CASSQASGGRTEQFF. The CDR3 DNA is TGTGCCAGCAGCCAGGCTAGCGGGGGACGGACTGAGCAGTTCTTC.